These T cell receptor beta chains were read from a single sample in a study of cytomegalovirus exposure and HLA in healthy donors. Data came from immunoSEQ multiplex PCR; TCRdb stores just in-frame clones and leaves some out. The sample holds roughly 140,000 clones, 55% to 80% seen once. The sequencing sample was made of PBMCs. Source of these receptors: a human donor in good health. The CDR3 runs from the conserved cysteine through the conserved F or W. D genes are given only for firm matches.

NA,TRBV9,CASSGPGSSQPQHF
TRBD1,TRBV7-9,CASNPGQAPSGELFF
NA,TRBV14,CASSQASSTGELFF
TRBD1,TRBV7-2,CASSYGTGEAEAFF
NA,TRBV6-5,CASRLQGRGYTEAFF
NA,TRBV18,CASSPTSGDEQYF
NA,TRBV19,CASSIAENTEAFF
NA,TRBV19,CASSIEIEPRTQYF
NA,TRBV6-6,CASSPRGPNEKLFF
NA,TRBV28,CASLTGGGETQYF
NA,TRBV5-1,CASSQEGLGGYTF
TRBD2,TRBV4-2,CASSQVGGLGGNEQYF
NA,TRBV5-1,CASSLNWDFQGEQYF
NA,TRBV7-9,CASSPLQGGVQETQYF
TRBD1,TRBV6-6,CASERPGQMETQYF
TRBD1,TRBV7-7,CASSPGGRGTGELFF
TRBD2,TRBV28,CASSLVASGYNEQFF
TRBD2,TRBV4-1,CASSQGLAGVSYNEQFF
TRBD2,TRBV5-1,CASSSGLAGPLGTQYF
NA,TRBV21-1,CASVRDDYEQYF
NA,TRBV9,CASSVATGLANYGYTF
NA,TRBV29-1,CSVGSRGDYGYTF
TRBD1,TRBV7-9,CASSFSPGQEVSGYTF
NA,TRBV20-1,CSGRGVYEQYF
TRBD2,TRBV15,CATSRRAGVRTDTQYF
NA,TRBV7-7,CASSPGPQGAGNTIYF
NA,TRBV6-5,CASSYSRSRPNEKLFF
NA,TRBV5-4,CASSLSFSYEQYF
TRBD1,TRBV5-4,CASSLLQGDLQETQYF
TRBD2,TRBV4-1,CASSQVLALSGRRDEQFF
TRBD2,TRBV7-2,CASSLSSGRWGETQYF
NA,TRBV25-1,CASRSALAGSTEAFF
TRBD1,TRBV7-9,CASSLGTGPLSYEQYF
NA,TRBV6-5,CASSRLNTEAFF
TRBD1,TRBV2,CASSGVRGDTNYGYTF
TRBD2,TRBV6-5,CASSYGEGGKETQYF
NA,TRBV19,CASKTTTSTDTQYF
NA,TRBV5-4,CASSFPGRRTDTQYF
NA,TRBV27,CEWPIGGGRNQETQYF
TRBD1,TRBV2,CASQRQGEGQPQHF
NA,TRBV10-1,CASSRGGLNVQYF
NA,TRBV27,CASSFGPSSYGYTF
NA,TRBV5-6,CASSLRGNYGYTF
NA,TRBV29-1,CSVPREDGGYTF
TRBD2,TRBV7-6,CASSLFGGDARETQYF
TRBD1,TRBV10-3,CAIAGTVNNYGYTF
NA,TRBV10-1,CASSGHKYNEQFF